This is a list of T cell receptor beta chains from one sample in a study of T cells in Graves' hyperthyroidism and ophthalmopathy. TCRdb itself ran the multiplex PCR reads through MiXCR, one entry per CDR3 protein. The sample lists 550,000 to 600,000 distinct CDR3 sequences; more than 45% were seen once. The sequenced material came from peripheral blood or thyroid tissue (not recorded which). The receptor source for this set is an adult woman with Graves' disease, either hyperthyroidism or ophthalmopathy (not recorded which). Both conserved end residues are part of each CDR3. D genes are given only for firm matches. Clone size, where shown, is once, few, many, or a class for clones that have expanded.

V: TRBV5-1; J: TRBJ1-6; D: -; size: -; CDR3: CASSLDGGSGNSPLHF; DNA: TGCGCCAGCAGCCTTGATGGGGGCAGCGGGAATTCACCCCTCCACTTT
V: TRBV2; J: TRBJ1-2; D: -; size: few; CDR3: CASSAAGGGYTF; DNA: TGTGCCAGCAGTGCGGCGGGGGGCGGCTACACCTTC
V: TRBV5-1; J: TRBJ1-4; D: -; size: many; CDR3: CASSRQLEDATNEKLFF; DNA: TGCGCCAGCAGCCGACAACTGGAAGATGCGACTAATGAAAAACTGTTTTTT
V: TRBV7-2; J: TRBJ1-1; D: -; size: -; CDR3: CASSSLPLSTEAFF; DNA: TGTGCCAGCAGCAGCTTGCCCCTGAGCACTGAAGCTTTCTTT
V: TRBV20-1; J: TRBJ1-2; D: -; size: many; CDR3: CSARAEWHAGYTF; DNA: TGCAGTGCTAGAGCGGAGTGGCATGCGGGCTACACCTTC
V: TRBV12-3/TRBV12-4; J: TRBJ1-6; D: -; size: many; CDR3: CASRRYNSPLHF; DNA: TGTGCCAGCAGGAGATATAATTCACCCCTCCACTTT
V: TRBV5-4; J: TRBJ2-2; D: -; size: -; CDR3: CASSLVRGERGRTGELFF; DNA: TGTGCCAGCAGCTTGGTCAGGGGAGAAAGGGGTCGGACCGGGGAGCTGTTTTTT
V: TRBV28; J: TRBJ1-2; D: -; size: few; CDR3: CASSLGPRDGYGYTF; DNA: TGTGCCAGCAGTTTAGGACCTCGGGACGGCTATGGCTACACCTTC
V: TRBV29-1; J: TRBJ1-2; D: -; size: -; CDR3: CSVKDSNYGYTF; DNA: TGCAGCGTTAAGGACAGTAACTATGGCTACACCTTC
V: TRBV7-3; J: TRBJ2-1; D: TRBD2; size: -; CDR3: CASSSSGKYNEQFF; DNA: TGTGCCAGCAGCTCTAGCGGGAAGTACAATGAGCAGTTCTTC
V: TRBV9; J: TRBJ2-5; D: TRBD2; size: -; CDR3: CASSVAPSGQETQYF; DNA: TGTGCCAGCAGCGTAGCGCCTAGCGGCCAAGAGACCCAGTACTTC
V: TRBV6-6; J: TRBJ1-5; D: TRBD1; size: many; CDR3: CASSYSRGQGNQPQHF; DNA: TGTGCCAGCAGTTACTCGAGAGGACAGGGTAATCAGCCCCAGCATTTT
V: TRBV15; J: TRBJ1-4; D: -; size: few; CDR3: CATSRSTGYGEKLFF; DNA: TGTGCCACCAGCAGAAGTACAGGGTACGGAGAAAAACTGTTTTTT
V: TRBV3-1; J: TRBJ1-1; D: TRBD1; size: -; CDR3: CASSPGTGGWTEAFF; DNA: TGTGCCAGCAGCCCCGGGACAGGGGGCTGGACTGAAGCTTTCTTT
V: TRBV29-1; J: TRBJ1-2; D: TRBD1; size: few; CDR3: CSSWRTGEGYTF; DNA: TGCAGCAGCTGGAGGACAGGGGAGGGCTACACCTTC
V: TRBV5-6; J: TRBJ2-7; D: TRBD1; size: -; CDR3: CASSLLLGGVGYEQYF; DNA: TGTGCCAGCAGCTTGCTGTTAGGGGGCGTTGGGTACGAGCAGTACTTC